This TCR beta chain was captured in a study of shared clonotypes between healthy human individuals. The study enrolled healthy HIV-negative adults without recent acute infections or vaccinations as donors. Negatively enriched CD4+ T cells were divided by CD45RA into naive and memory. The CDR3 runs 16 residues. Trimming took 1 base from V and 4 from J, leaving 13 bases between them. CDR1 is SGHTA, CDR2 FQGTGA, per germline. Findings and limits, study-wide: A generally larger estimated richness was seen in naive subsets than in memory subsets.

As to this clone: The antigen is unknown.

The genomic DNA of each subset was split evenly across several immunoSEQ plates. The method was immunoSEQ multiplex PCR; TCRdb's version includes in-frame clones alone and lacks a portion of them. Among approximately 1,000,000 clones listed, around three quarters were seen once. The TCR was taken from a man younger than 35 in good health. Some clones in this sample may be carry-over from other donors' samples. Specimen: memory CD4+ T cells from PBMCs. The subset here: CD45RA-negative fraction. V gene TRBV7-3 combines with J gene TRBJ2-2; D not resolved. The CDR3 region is CASSLKAGLSTGELFF. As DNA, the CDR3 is TGTGCCAGCAGCTTAAAGGCTGGGTTGAGCACCGGGGAGCTGTTTTTT.